Below are 6 T cell receptor beta chains sequenced from a single sample in a study of HIV-infected patients and healthy controls. Roughly three months, about 14 weeks, into antiretroviral therapy, follow-up blood was collected. Whole blood was used without fractionation, so all unsorted peripheral T cells were included. 500 ng RNA was reverse transcribed with alpha and beta constant-region primers. Using multiplexing indices, alpha and beta chain libraries were generated apart by chain-specific third strand synthesis. TCRdb re-derived calls from the 5' RACE reads in MiXCR, one entry per CDR3 protein. The sample contains more than 3,000 distinct CDR3 sequences, 25% to 35% of which appear only once. The sequenced sample was blood, obtained during antiretroviral therapy. The source of these receptors is an adult with HIV infection.

Worth noting for this clonotype: A much larger clone lies a single base off, so this may be a read error. The chain joins TRBV7-2 to TRBJ2-7, with 10 bases that match TRBD2. After removal of 9 bases from V and 2 bases from J, the junction contained 13 bases not matched to a gene. The CDR3 has 16 amino acids. Per the germline V gene, CDR1 is SGHTA and CDR2 is FQGNSA. In DNA, the CDR3 is TGTGCCAGAAGCCGCCCAGCGGGGGGGACTACCTACGAGCAGTACTTC. This encodes CARSRPAGGTTYEQYF.

In its sample, this clonotype is medium-sized. This chain connects TRBV5-1 to TRBJ2-3; D call uncertain. Trimming took 6 bases from V and 2 from J, leaving 19 bases between them. From germline, CDR1 is SGHRS and CDR2 YFSETQ. This CDR3 has 16 residues. The CDR3 sequence is CASNQNGGALTDTQYF. In DNA, the CDR3 is TGCGCCAGCAACCAGAACGGCGGTGCCCTCACAGATACGCAGTATTTT.

The chain combines TRBV9 with TRBJ1-5; a weak D match, TRBD1 (5 bases). V was clipped by 6 bases and J by 0 bases, with 10 bases between them. Germline loops: CDR1 SGDLS, CDR2 YYNGEE. The CDR3 is 14 amino acids. CDR3 in amino acids: CASNPGNSNQPQHF. CDR3 nucleotide sequence: TGTGCCAGCAACCCAGGGAATAGCAATCAGCCCCAGCATTTT.

Here the CDR3 DNA reads TGTGCCAGCAGTACTAGCTGGGGGGTCCTGGATACGCAGTATTTT. Translated, it gives CASSTSWGVLDTQYF. The rearrangement joins TRBV12-3 or TRBV12-4 to TRBJ2-3, with D possibly matching TRBD2 (6 bases). This CDR3 is 15 amino acids long. Trimming took off 5 bases at V and 6 bases at J, with 18 bases between the two ends.

This clonotype was counted at least ten times. This chain links TRBV5-4 with TRBJ2-4, with 9 bases that match TRBD2. Germline CDR1 reads SGHNT; CDR2 reads YYREEE (reference sequence). Trimming took 0 bases from V and 14 from J; bases not matched to a gene: 3. The length of the CDR3 is 12 residues. The CDR3 loop is CASSLDLAGKYF. Here the CDR3 DNA reads TGTGCCAGCAGCTTGGATCTAGCGGGGAAGTACTTC.

This rearrangement joins TRBV30 to TRBJ1-2, with D possibly matching TRBD1 (6 bases). Germline CDR1 reads GTSNPN; CDR2 reads SVGIG (reference sequence). This CDR3 region has 11 residues. V was trimmed by 1 base and J by 12 bases, leaving 12 bases between them. CDR3: CAWSERQANTF. CDR3 DNA sequence: TGTGCCTGGAGTGAGAGACAGGCTAACACCTTC.